Included here is one T cell receptor (beta chain) sequence, with context. The sample comes from a study of blood T cell repertoires in COVID-19. The method was immunoSEQ multiplex PCR; TCRdb's version includes in-frame clones alone and lacks a portion of them. The sample lists approximately 69,000 clones, roughly 86% occurring once. CDR1 is GTSNPN, CDR2 SVGIG, per germline (reference sequence). V was cut by 0 bases and J by 7 bases, with 9 bases left in between. The CDR3 consists of 12 residues. The source material was peripheral blood. The chain joins TRBV30 to TRBJ1-2, with D possibly TRBD1 on 5 matching bases. The receptor was derived from a human donor in a cohort sampled during active COVID-19. The CDR3 nucleotides are TGTGCCTGGAGTGTAACGGGGGGTGGCTACACCTTC. This encodes CAWSVTGGGYTF.